This T cell receptor beta chain was captured by sequencing in a study of blood T cell repertoires in COVID-19. TCRdb's copy holds only in-frame clones and misses some; the assay was immunoSEQ multiplex PCR. The sample has approximately 330,000 clones, around 90% seen once. Deletions cut 0 bases from V and 5 bases from J, with 7 bases between. The CDR3 runs to 13 residues. The germline CDR1 and CDR2 sequences are LGHDT and YNNKEL (reference sequence). On this clone: The same CDR3 also results from other DNA sequences found in this sample.

The sample was peripheral blood. This chain links TRBV3-1 (or the pseudogene TRBV3-2) with TRBJ1-1, with a tentative D call TRBD1 (5 bases). The receptor was derived from a woman in her thirties or forties with COVID-19, enrolled during active disease. The CDR3 region has the DNA TGTGCCAGCAGCCAAGAGGGGGGGACTGAAGCTTTCTTT. Translation gives CASSQEGGTEAFF.